Shown below are 27 T cell receptor beta chains from a single sample sequenced in a study of blood T cell repertoires in COVID-19. Clones were read by immunoSEQ multiplex PCR, and TCRdb kept only the in-frame ones, dropping some. Of more than 300,000 clones listed, more than 75% are singletons. The sequencing sample was made of peripheral blood. The source of these receptors is a woman aged 25 to 45 with COVID-19, enrolled during active disease.

The rearrangement links TRBV9 to TRBJ2-7; 8 bases fit TRBD1. From germline, CDR1 is SGDLS and CDR2 YYNGEE. CDR3 length equals 17 residues. V lost 2 bases and J lost 5; bases outside the gene matches: 15. The CDR3 sequence: CASSVSHGRQGIDEQYF. CDR3 bases: TGTGCCAGCAGCGTTAGCCATGGAAGACAGGGGATCGACGAGCAGTACTTC.

The chain carries TRBV12-3 or TRBV12-4 and TRBJ2-7, with a possible D match to TRBD2 (5 bases). The CDR3 consists of 13 residues. V was shortened by 2 bases and J by 2 bases, with 7 bases between the two germline ends. This CDR3 reads CASSLHGAYEQYF. In DNA form, the CDR3 reads TGTGCCAGCAGTTTACACGGGGCCTACGAGCAGTACTTC.

The V gene is TRBV11-2, the J gene TRBJ2-1; D unresolved. The CDR3 sequence is 14 residues long. Trimming cost V 5 bases and J 10 bases, with 18 bases left between them. Germline loops: CDR1 SGHAT, CDR2 FQNNGV. CDR3 region: CASSPSSRRGEQFF. The CDR3 DNA follows: TGTGCCAGCAGCCCAAGCAGTAGGAGAGGCGAGCAGTTCTTC. Based on the CDR3 plus reference TRBV11-2 and TRBJ2-1, the full variable domain is EAGVAQSPRYKIIEKRQSVAFWCNPISGHATLYWYQQILGQGPKLLIQFQNNGVVDDSQLPKDRFSAERLKGVDSTLKIQPAKLEDSAVYLCASSPSSRRGEQFFGPGTRLTVL.

The V gene is TRBV3-1 (or the pseudogene TRBV3-2), the J gene TRBJ1-2; 12 positions match TRBD1. J lost 7 bases, V lost 4 bases, and 7 bases had no gene match. Germline values: CDR1 LGHDT, CDR2 YNNKEL (reference sequence). The CDR3 runs to 15 residues. For the CDR3, the DNA is TGTGCCAGCAGCCTTACGGGACAGGGGGCGCTTGGCTACACCTTC. Its translation is CASSLTGQGALGYTF.

The chain is built from TRBV4-1 and TRBJ2-7, with 7 bases aligning to TRBD1. Germline lookup yields CDR1 MGHRA and CDR2 YSYEKL. There are 15 residues in the CDR3. Trimming took 0 bases from V and 3 from J; bases not matched to a gene: 5. The CDR3 nucleotides are TGCGCCAGCAGCCAAGAATGGCAGGGGGTCTACGAGCAGTACTTC. It is translated as CASSQEWQGVYEQYF.

This clone has a single count. The chain has TRBV19 and TRBJ2-1; TRBD2 matches at 10 bases. V shed 0 bases and J 3 bases; nucleotides not matched to a gene: 5. The CDR3 runs 17 residues. In germline, CDR1 is LNHDA, CDR2 SQIVND (reference sequence). CDR3 in DNA: TGTGCCAGTAGTATAGAGGGACTAGCGTTGCGCTACAATGAGCAGTTCTTC. This sequence encodes CASSIEGLALRYNEQFF.

The chain carries TRBV28 and TRBJ2-3, with a possible D match to TRBD2 (5 bases). The CDR3 runs to 15 residues. V was clipped by 2 bases and J by 1 base, with 10 bases between them. Germline V CDR1 and CDR2: MDHEN, SYDVKM. CDR3 loop: CASSLAGWGTDTQYF. In DNA, the CDR3 is TGTGCCAGCAGTTTAGCGGGTTGGGGCACAGATACGCAGTATTTT.

V and J are TRBV5-5 and TRBJ1-1; TRBD1 aligns across 8 bases. Germline V lookup: CDR1 SGHKS, CDR2 YYEKEE (reference sequence). After removal of 0 bases from V and 0 bases from J, the junction contained 7 bases not matched to a gene. The CDR3 spans 17 residues. The CDR3 loop is CASSLAWPGGLNTEAFF. CDR3 DNA sequence: TGTGCCAGCAGCTTGGCTTGGCCAGGGGGCCTGAACACTGAAGCTTTCTTT. The variable domain in full, completed from reference TRBV5-5 and TRBJ1-1, reads DAGVTQSPTHLIKTRGQQVTLRCSPISGHKSVSWYQQVLGQGPQFIFQYYEKEERGRGNFPDRFSARQFPNYSSELNVNALLLGDSALYLCASSLAWPGGLNTEAFFGQGTRLTVV.

The chain has TRBV7-2 and TRBJ2-7; 7 nucleotides line up with TRBD2. The CDR3 consists of 15 residues. With V trimmed by 5 bases and J by 2 bases, 9 bases remained unmatched. The germline V gene encodes CDR1 SGHTA and CDR2 FQGNSA. The CDR3 loop is CASSGGRGQTYEQYF. CDR3 sequence (DNA): TGTGCCAGCAGCGGGGGGAGGGGCCAGACCTACGAGCAGTACTTC.

The chain carries TRBV7-2 and TRBJ1-2, with 10 positions matching TRBD1. The germline V gene has CDR1 SGHTA and CDR2 FQGNSA. V was pared by 4 bases and J by 4 bases, with 9 bases of the junction left unmatched. There are 16 residues in the CDR3. CDR3 sequence (DNA): TGTGCCAGCAGCTCACCGGGACAGGGGTTCTCCTATGGCTACACCTTC. Translating gives CASSSPGQGFSYGYTF. Using reference TRBV7-2 and TRBJ1-2 for the parts outside the CDR3, the full variable domain is GAGVSQSPSNKVTEKGKDVELRCDPISGHTALYWYRQSLGQGLEFLIYFQGNSAPDKSGLPSDRFSAERTGGSVSTLTIQRTQQEDSAVYLCASSSPGQGFSYGYTFGSGTRLTVV.

The V gene is TRBV30, the J gene TRBJ2-1, with a weak D call TRBD2 (6 bases). The germline gives CDR1 GTSNPN, CDR2 SVGIG (reference sequence). The CDR3 has 12 amino acids. In nucleotides, the CDR3 is TGTCCGGCGGGAACGACATACAATGAGCAGTTCTTC. Translation: CPAGTTYNEQFF.

The V call is TRBV30, the J call TRBJ2-3; D is possibly TRBD2 (6 bases). Per germline, CDR1 GTSNPN and CDR2 SVGIG (reference sequence). The CDR3 has 14 amino acids. The V and J ends lost 0 bases and 7 bases respectively, with 14 bases between them. CDR3 loop: CAWSVGGGAHTQYF. In nucleotides, the CDR3 is TGTGCCTGGAGTGTCGGGGGAGGCGCACATACGCAGTATTTT.

The chain couples TRBV6-5 to TRBJ2-7, with a tentative D call TRBD2 (7 bases). CDR3 size: 14 residues. Trimming removed 8 bases at V and 0 bases at J, with 14 bases between. Per germline, CDR1 MNHEY and CDR2 SVGAGI. The CDR3 coding sequence is TGTGCCAGCCTAGGGGGGGTGAGCTCCTACGAGCAGTACTTC. It specifies CASLGGVSSYEQYF.

The chain recombines TRBV18 with TRBJ2-1; no clear D gene. V lost 3 bases to trimming and J lost 1 base, with 10 bases between them. The CDR3 sequence is 15 residues long. Germline CDR1 KGHSH, CDR2 LQKENI. The CDR3 nucleotides read TGTGCCAGCTCACCTGGGCTACCATCCTACAATGAGCAGTTCTTC. It specifies CASSPGLPSYNEQFF.

V and J are TRBV19 and TRBJ2-2, with D unresolved. Trimming removed 2 bases from V and 6 bases from J, with 7 bases in between. This CDR3 is 13 amino acids long. CDR1 is LNHDA, CDR2 SQIVND, per germline (reference sequence). The CDR3 loop reads CASSIIVAGELFF. The DNA of the CDR3 is TGTGCCAGTAGTATAATAGTAGCCGGGGAGCTGTTTTTT. The full variable domain, rest sourced from reference TRBV19 and TRBJ2-2, is DGGITQSPKYLFRKEGQNVTLSCEQNLNHDAMYWYRQDPGQGLRLIYYSQIVNDFQKGDIAEGYSVSREKKESFPLTVTSAQKNPTAFYLCASSIIVAGELFFGEGSRLTVL.

CDR3 coding DNA: TGTGCCAGCAGTCCGACTCTTTATACCTACGAGCAGTACTTC. It is translated as CASSPTLYTYEQYF. This chain links TRBV6-2 or TRBV6-3 with TRBJ2-7; D is unresolved. The V end lost 5 bases, the J end lost 2 bases, and 13 bases lay between the germline ends. Per germline, CDR1 MNHEY and CDR2 SVGEGT. The CDR3 runs to 14 residues.

CDR3 loop: CASSTSTGFTETQYF. The DNA of the CDR3 is TGTGCCAGTAGTACCTCGACAGGGTTTACGGAGACCCAGTACTTC. This chain uses TRBV19 with TRBJ2-5, with 7 bases identical to TRBD1. V was clipped by 4 bases and J by 5 bases; unmatched bases: 10. The V gene's germline CDR1 is LNHDA and CDR2 SQIVND (reference sequence). The CDR3 runs 15 residues.

The rearrangement uses TRBV11-1 and TRBJ1-1; no definite D call. V was clipped by 0 bases and J by 1 base, with 12 bases between them. The CDR3 has 16 amino acids. Germline V gene data show CDR1 as SGHAT and CDR2 as FQDESV (reference sequence). In DNA form, the CDR3 reads TGTGCCAGCAGCTTAGCGTCTGGGCGCAGGAACACTGAAGCTTTCTTT. Its translation: CASSLASGRRNTEAFF.

This chain connects TRBV19 to TRBJ1-2, with a possible D match to TRBD1 (6 bases). The CDR3 covers 13 residues. Germline CDR1 reads LNHDA; CDR2 reads SQIVND (reference sequence). Trimming shortened V by 6 bases and J by 2 bases, and 10 bases separated the two germline ends. The CDR3, as DNA: TGTGCCAGTAGACCCACAGGGAACTATGGCTACACCTTC. This translates into CASRPTGNYGYTF.

The chain joins TRBV7-9 to TRBJ2-7; TRBD1 might be the D (6 bases). V was clipped by 5 bases and J by 7 bases, with 12 bases between them. This CDR3 is 12 amino acids long. The germline V gene encodes CDR1 SEHNR and CDR2 FQNEAQ (reference sequence). In DNA form, the CDR3 reads TGTGCCAGCAGCCCCACAGGGCTAGAGCAGTACTTC. This sequence encodes CASSPTGLEQYF.

The rearrangement joins TRBV5-1 to TRBJ1-6; the D is unclear. This CDR3 contains 16 residues. V was clipped by 5 bases and J by 7 bases, with 19 bases between them. The germline CDR1 and CDR2 sequences are SGHRS and YFSETQ. CDR3 sequence reads: CASRTAVGAQNSPLHF. In DNA form, the CDR3 reads TGCGCCAGCAGAACAGCTGTTGGTGCCCAAAATTCACCCCTCCACTTT.

The chain joins TRBV10-3 to TRBJ2-7, with D perhaps matching TRBD2 (6 bases). Trimming stripped 9 bases from V and 1 base from J, with 13 bases between. This CDR3 contains 13 residues. Germline assignment: CDR1 ENHRY and CDR2 SYGVKD. CDR3 residues: CAIRGTESYEQYF. The CDR3 DNA is TGTGCCATTCGAGGGACTGAGTCCTACGAGCAGTACTTC.

The chain has TRBV20-1 and TRBJ2-7; 10 bases match TRBD2. Germline V gene lookup returns CDR1 DFQATT and CDR2 SNEGSKA (reference sequence). This CDR3 is built from 14 residues. V lost 6 bases and J lost 4; bases outside the gene matches: 9. CDR3 DNA: TGCAGTGCAAGTAGCGGGAGGCGGACGTACGAGCAGTACTTC. Encoded protein: CSASSGRRTYEQYF.

The chain combines TRBV2 with TRBJ2-2; 8 nucleotides line up with TRBD2. CDR1 SNHLY and CDR2 FYNNEI come from the germline V gene. This CDR3 has 14 amino acids. V dropped 5 bases and J dropped 1; count of bases not matched to a gene: 0. CDR3 sequence: CASSREGNTGELFF. CDR3 bases: TGTGCCAGCAGTCGGGAGGGGAACACCGGGGAGCTGTTTTTT.

This chain links TRBV28 with TRBJ1-6; a weak D match, TRBD1 (5 bases). The V end was cut by 8 bases, the J end by 8 bases, with 16 bases between. The CDR3 loop spans 14 amino acids. Looked up from germline, CDR1 is MDHEN and CDR2 is SYDVKM. DNA for the CDR3: TGTGCCAGCCAATCCGGGACGGGAGATTCACCCCTCCACTTT. Its protein is CASQSGTGDSPLHF.

This clone was seen a handful of times. The rearrangement joins TRBV5-4 to TRBJ2-7; 8 positions agree with TRBD2. The J segment lost 3 bases and the V segment lost 2 bases, leaving 1 base of the junction unmatched. Germline CDR1 is SGHNT and CDR2 is YYREEE (reference sequence). This CDR3 is built from 13 residues. The CDR3 reads CASSFSGIYEQYF. CDR3 DNA: TGTGCCAGCAGCTTTAGCGGGATCTACGAGCAGTACTTC.

J is TRBJ2-7 and V is TRBV6-5, with D perhaps TRBD1 (5 bases). The CDR3 has 15 residues. The V end lost 0 bases, the J end lost 0 bases, and 9 bases lay between the germline ends. Germline values: CDR1 MNHEY, CDR2 SVGAGI. CDR3 coding DNA: TGTGCCAGCAGTTACTCTCAGGGCAGCTCCTACGAGCAGTACTTC. This encodes CASSYSQGSSYEQYF.